This is a list of T cell receptor beta chains from one sample in a study of T cell responses to AZD1222 COVID-19 vaccine. Profiled with immunoSEQ multiplex PCR; TCRdb holds only in-frame clones, not every one. Of 120,000 to 150,000 clones listed, around nine tenths were seen once; the top ten hold 9.3%. The sample consisted of peripheral blood, taken 28 days after the second AZD1222 dose. The receptors here all came from an adult who received the AZD1222 COVID-19 vaccine. CDR3s include the opening cysteine and the closing phenylalanine or tryptophan. Each record gives: J gene, clone size, V gene, D gene, CDR3 length, CDR3 DNA, CDR3 protein. D genes are given only for firm matches. Clone size is shown for a subset of rows, as once, few, many or a class of expanded clone.

TRBJ1-2	once	TRBV6-4	-	12	TGTGCCAGCAGTGACCCCCTTTATGGCTACACCTTC	CASSDPLYGYTF
TRBJ2-4	-	TRBV7-8	-	15	TGTGCCAGCAGCCCCCTGGGGGGAGGCAAAAACATTCAGTACTTC	CASSPLGGGKNIQYF
TRBJ2-7	-	TRBV5-4	-	14	TGTGCCAGCAGCTTCGACGGAGTTGGATACGAGCAGTACTTC	CASSFDGVGYEQYF
TRBJ2-7	-	TRBV15	-	16	TGTGCCACCAGCAGAGTTCGGGGGGCGAGCTCCTACGAGCAGTACTTC	CATSRVRGASSYEQYF
TRBJ1-6	-	TRBV7-2	-	15	TGTGCCAGCAGCTTGGCACCGGGGACTAATTCACCCCTCCACTTT	CASSLAPGTNSPLHF
TRBJ1-3	-	TRBV10-3	-	15	TGTGCCATCAGTGCCGACGGGGGCTCTGGAAACACCATATATTTT	CAISADGGSGNTIYF
TRBJ2-1	once	TRBV10-2	-	14	TGCGCCAGCAGTGACCCAAACAGTTATAATGAGCAGTTCTTC	CASSDPNSYNEQFF
TRBJ1-5	-	TRBV27	-	15	TGTGCCAGCAGTAGAGGGCAATATAGCAATCAGCCCCAGCATTTT	CASSRGQYSNQPQHF
TRBJ1-1	-	TRBV7-9	-	17	TGTGCCAGCAGCTTGGGGCAGGCATTTCCTCTGAACACTGAAGCTTTCTTT	CASSLGQAFPLNTEAFF
TRBJ2-1	-	TRBV20-1	-	13	TGCAGTGCTAGTGTGGCCCAATACAATGAGCAGTTCTTC	CSASVAQYNEQFF
TRBJ1-6	-	TRBV3-1/TRBV3-2	-	12	TGTGCCAGCAGCAGCGAGGGCTCACCCCTCCACTTT	CASSSEGSPLHF
TRBJ2-1	-	TRBV9	TRBD1	15	TGTGCCAGCAGCGCGGACAGGGCTTCCTACAATGAGCAGTTCTTC	CASSADRASYNEQFF
TRBJ1-2	-	TRBV24-1	-	15	TGTGCCACCAGTGAATCCTGGGACGGAACACATGGCTACACCTTC	CATSESWDGTHGYTF
TRBJ2-1	-	TRBV19	TRBD2	16	TGTGCCAGTAGCCTTTCCGGGCTAGCGGGAGACAATGAGCAGTTCTTC	CASSLSGLAGDNEQFF
TRBJ1-2	-	TRBV27	-	15	TGTGCCAGCAGTCCCGGGACCCAACACGCGGGTGGCTACACCTTC	CASSPGTQHAGGYTF
TRBJ2-1	-	TRBV10-1	-	19	TGCGCCAGCAGTGATCATTTGAGAGGGGCTACCAGAAATTACAATGAGCAGTTCTTC	CASSDHLRGATRNYNEQFF
TRBJ1-2	-	TRBV6-2/TRBV6-3	-	13	TGTGCCAGCAGTTACCGGGGTGGCTATGGCTACACCTTC	CASSYRGGYGYTF
TRBJ2-1	-	TRBV30	-	15	TGTGCCTGGAGGGGCCAAGCGATCTCCTACAATGAGCAGTTCTTC	CAWRGQAISYNEQFF
TRBJ1-4	-	TRBV29-1	-	13	TGCAGCGTTTTACAGTTCTTTAATGAAAAACTGTTTTTT	CSVLQFFNEKLFF
TRBJ1-1	once	TRBV28	-	13	TGTGCCAGCAGTGAAGGAATGAACACTGAAGCTTTCTTT	CASSEGMNTEAFF